This T cell receptor (beta chain) was recovered during a study of blood T cell repertoires in COVID-19. After removal of 1 base from V and 2 bases from J, the junction contained 7 bases not matched to a gene. The CDR3 has 16 amino acids. Germline values: CDR1 LGHNA, CDR2 YNFKEQ. Libraries were prepared by immunoSEQ multiplex PCR; TCRdb keeps only in-frame clonotypes and omits some of them. The sample contains fewer than 300,000 clones, approximately 86% of which appear only once. The sequence came from a woman in her late teens or twenties with acute or convalescent COVID-19. Source material: peripheral blood. The rearrangement joins TRBV4-2 to TRBJ2-7; 8 positions agree with TRBD2. Here the CDR3 reads CASSQAAGGLPYEQYF. In DNA, the CDR3 is TGTGCCAGCAGCCAAGCCGCGGGAGGACTACCCTACGAGCAGTACTTC.